The 29 T cell receptor beta chains below were found in one sample sequenced in a study of OX40 agonist ivuxolimab in advanced cancers. Sequenced by immunoSEQ multiplex PCR; TCRdb stores in-frame clones only, minus some. The sample gives about 71,000 clones, roughly nine tenths of which show up once; roughly 15% is in the top ten. The material was CD4+ or CD8+ T cells sorted from blood, obtained in a trial of the OX40 agonist ivuxolimab. The receptors stem from an adult with an advanced solid tumor such as melanoma, head and neck, liver or kidney cancer.

In this sample, this clone turned up a few times. This rearrangement joins TRBV11-2 to TRBJ1-5; 7 bases agree with TRBD1. The germline gives CDR1 SGHAT, CDR2 FQNNGV. The CDR3 runs to 13 residues. V was pared by 3 bases and J by 5 bases, with 1 base of the junction left unmatched. The CDR3 protein is CASSFTGDQPQHF. CDR3 DNA sequence: TGTGCCAGCAGCTTTACAGGGGATCAGCCCCAGCATTTT. Looking up the rest from reference TRBV11-2 and TRBJ1-5 gives the full variable domain: EAGVAQSPRYKIIEKRQSVAFWCNPISGHATLYWYQQILGQGPKLLIQFQNNGVVDDSQLPKDRFSAERLKGVDSTLKIQPAKLEDSAVYLCASSFTGDQPQHFGDGTRLSIL.

The chain joins TRBV5-6 to TRBJ1-1; maybe TRBD1 (5 bases). This CDR3 has 12 residues. The germline V and J ends were trimmed by 2 bases and 6 bases, with 8 bases remaining between them. The germline CDR1 and CDR2 sequences are SGHDT and YYEEEE. The CDR3 DNA reads TGTGCCAGCAGCTTTGGGACGGCTGAAGCTTTCTTT. Its translation is CASSFGTAEAFF. Using reference TRBV5-6 and TRBJ1-1 for the parts outside the CDR3, the full variable domain is DAGVTQSPTHLIKTRGQQVTLRCSPKSGHDTVSWYQQALGQGPQFIFQYYEEEERQRGNFPDRFSGHQFPNYSSELNVNALLLGDSALYLCASSFGTAEAFFGQGTRLTVV.

A note on this clone: Within the sample, other DNA sequences also encode this same CDR3. The chain is built from TRBV28 and TRBJ2-1; unclear D gene. The germline V gene has CDR1 MDHEN and CDR2 SYDVKM. V lost 4 bases and J 6 bases, leaving 10 bases between the germline ends. There are 13 residues in the CDR3. Here the CDR3 reads CASSSGLFNEQFF. DNA of the CDR3: TGTGCCAGCAGTTCGGGCCTTTTCAATGAGCAGTTCTTC.

The chain joins TRBV27 to TRBJ1-2, with D unresolved. The germline V and J ends were trimmed by 0 bases and 8 bases, with 13 bases remaining between them. The CDR3 is made up of 14 amino acids. Germline values: CDR1 MNHEY, CDR2 SMNVEV (reference sequence). For the CDR3, the DNA is TGTGCCAGCAGTTTATCGAGAGCCGCGGGCGGCTACACCTTC. Translated, it gives CASSLSRAAGGYTF.

The rearrangement joins TRBV5-1 to TRBJ2-1; 9 bases map to TRBD2. Looked up from germline, CDR1 is SGHRS and CDR2 is YFSETQ. Unmatched junction bases numbered 4, after V lost 4 bases and J lost 8 bases. The length of the CDR3 is 13 residues. The chain's CDR3 is CASSEGLADEQFF. The CDR3 region has the DNA TGCGCCAGCAGCGAGGGACTAGCCGATGAGCAGTTCTTC.

The chain couples TRBV15 to TRBJ2-5, with 8 bases matching TRBD1. Germline V CDR1 and CDR2: LNHNV, YYDKDF (reference sequence). The CDR3 sequence is 15 residues long. The V segment lost 5 bases and the J segment 5 bases; nucleotides outside the gene matches: 10. The CDR3 sequence: CATSRTDRAEETQYF. The CDR3 DNA sequence: TGTGCCACCAGCCGGACGGACAGGGCAGAGGAGACCCAGTACTTC.

The chain uses TRBV7-6 and TRBJ1-4, with 9 bases identical to TRBD1. Trimming took 1 base from V and 8 from J; bases not matched to a gene: 8. There are 16 residues in the CDR3. The V gene's germline CDR1 is SGHVS and CDR2 FNYEAQ. CDR3: CASSLDEGTGLEKLFF. The CDR3 DNA reads TGTGCCAGCAGCTTAGACGAGGGGACAGGGTTAGAAAAACTGTTTTTT.

In its sample, this clone was seen a few times. The chain recombines TRBV27 with TRBJ1-6; the D is unclear. CDR1 is MNHEY and CDR2 is SMNVEV in the germline V gene (reference sequence). The CDR3 is 13 residues long. Trimming removed 1 base at V and 6 bases at J, with 4 bases between. The CDR3 spells CASSLWVNSPLHF. The CDR3 nucleotides are TGTGCCAGCAGTTTATGGGTTAATTCACCCCTCCACTTT.

V usage is TRBV25-1 and J usage is TRBJ2-3; D unclear. This CDR3 spans 12 amino acids. Germline V CDR1 and CDR2: MGHDK, SYGVNS. Trimming took 1 base from V and 5 from J, leaving 4 bases between them. Here the CDR3 reads CASSEFGDTQYF. DNA of the CDR3: TGTGCCAGCAGTGAATTTGGAGATACGCAGTATTTT.

The chain has TRBV7-8 and TRBJ1-1, with D possibly matching TRBD1 (5 bases). This CDR3 contains 17 residues. The germline gives CDR1 SGHVS, CDR2 FQNEAQ. V shed 2 bases and J shed 4 bases, with 20 bases lying between them. The CDR3 region has the DNA TGTGCCAGCAGCTTAAGCCCCTCGTTGGGGGTTGGCACTGAAGCTTTCTTT. Residues: CASSLSPSLGVGTEAFF.

J is TRBJ2-1 and V is TRBV29-1; a weak D match, TRBD2 (6 bases). The CDR3 sequence is 13 residues long. Looked up from germline, CDR1 is SQVTM and CDR2 is ANQGSEA. The V gene lost 3 bases and the J gene lost 7 bases, with 13 bases spanning the gap. The CDR3 DNA follows: TGCAGCGTTGAGGGCGGGAACAGGAATGAGCAGTTCTTC. This gives the protein CSVEGGNRNEQFF.

The chain combines TRBV7-8 with TRBJ2-7, with D perhaps matching TRBD1 (6 bases). The CDR3 loop spans 13 amino acids. V lost 5 bases and J 3 bases, leaving 11 bases between the germline ends. The germline V gene has CDR1 SGHVS and CDR2 FQNEAQ. CDR3 amino acids: CASSPGQLYEQYF. The CDR3, as DNA: TGTGCCAGCAGCCCTGGACAGCTCTACGAGCAGTACTTC.

The chain links TRBV4-3 to TRBJ2-5; D unclear. Trimming shortened V by 1 base and J by 5 bases, and 8 bases separated the two germline ends. CDR1 and CDR2 from the germline V gene are LGHNA and YSLEER. The CDR3 sequence is 13 residues long. The CDR3: CASSQGYSETQYF. CDR3 DNA sequence: TGCGCCAGCAGCCAAGGGTATTCGGAGACCCAGTACTTC.

The chain couples TRBV4-2 to TRBJ2-1, with D unresolved. V dropped 3 bases and J dropped 0 bases, with 12 bases sitting between them. Germline lookup yields CDR1 LGHNA and CDR2 YNFKEQ. CDR3 length: 16 amino acids. The CDR3 DNA reads TGTGCCAGCAGCCATACCGACCAAAGCTCCTACAATGAGCAGTTCTTC. It encodes CASSHTDQSSYNEQFF.

The chain recombines TRBV4-1 with TRBJ2-2; the match to TRBD2 covers 7 bases. The germline gives CDR1 MGHRA, CDR2 YSYEKL. The CDR3 extends over 16 amino acids. J was trimmed by 6 bases and V by 3 bases; bases with no gene match: 10. CDR3 coding DNA: TGCGCCAGCAGCCATTTGCGCGGGAGCCAATCCGGGGAGCTGTTTTTT. Protein: CASSHLRGSQSGELFF.

The genes are TRBV13 and TRBJ2-7; D is unclear. The CDR3 contains 13 residues. V lost 2 bases, J lost 3 bases, and 8 bases lay in between. In germline, CDR1 is PRHDT, CDR2 FYEKMQ (reference sequence). The chain's CDR3 is CASSLTTDYEQYF. CDR3 in DNA: TGTGCCAGCAGCTTAACTACGGACTACGAGCAGTACTTC.

The V gene is TRBV5-1, the J gene TRBJ2-3; D is undetermined. V lost 1 base and J lost 0, with 9 bases in between. The length of the CDR3 is 15 residues. Germline V lookup: CDR1 SGHRS, CDR2 YFSETQ. CDR3 amino acids: CASSLTIASTDTQYF. In nucleotides, the CDR3 is TGCGCCAGCAGCTTGACCATCGCTAGCACAGATACGCAGTATTTT. The variable domain in full, completed from reference TRBV5-1 and TRBJ2-3, reads KAGVTQTPRYLIKTRGQQVTLSCSPISGHRSVSWYQQTPGQGLQFLFEYFSETQRNKGNFPGRFSGRQFSNSRSEMNVSTLELGDSALYLCASSLTIASTDTQYFGPGTRLTVL.

CDR3 coding DNA: TGTGCCACCGCGGGAGTTGAGACCCAGTACTTC. Protein product: CATAGVETQYF. This sequence joins TRBV11-2 and TRBJ2-5; 7 nucleotides align to TRBD2. V was clipped by 10 bases and J by 5 bases; unmatched bases: 4. The CDR3 extends over 11 amino acids. Germline values: CDR1 SGHAT, CDR2 FQNNGV.

V and J are TRBV6-5 and TRBJ2-1; 11 positions match TRBD2. CDR1 and CDR2 from the germline V gene are MNHEY and SVGAGI. The V and J ends lost 5 bases and 9 bases, in that order; junction bases with no gene match: 6. This CDR3 contains 14 residues. The CDR3 sequence is CASSTSGRDVEQFF. DNA of the CDR3: TGTGCCAGCAGTACTAGCGGGAGAGATGTTGAGCAGTTCTTC.

This chain joins TRBV25-1 and TRBJ2-7, with 7 nucleotides matching TRBD1. Germline V gene sequence: CDR1 MGHDK, CDR2 SYGVNS. Trimming removed 6 bases from V and 6 bases from J; junction bases left unmatched: 11. There are 14 residues in the CDR3. CDR3: CASSEQGPFGEQYF. The CDR3 bases are TGTGCCAGCAGCGAACAGGGGCCATTTGGCGAGCAGTACTTC.

The rearrangement joins TRBV27 to TRBJ1-1; 9 bases agree with TRBD1. Germline assignment: CDR1 MNHEY and CDR2 SMNVEV (reference sequence). Trimming removed 5 bases from V and 5 bases from J; junction bases left unmatched: 3. The CDR3 covers 13 residues. This CDR3 reads CASSTDRGTEAFF. The CDR3 nucleotides read TGTGCCAGCAGTACCGACAGGGGGACTGAAGCTTTCTTT.

The chain recombines TRBV10-3 with TRBJ2-7, with unresolved D. This CDR3 region has 13 residues. V was shortened by 2 bases and J by 2 bases, with 7 bases between the two germline ends. CDR1 ENHRY and CDR2 SYGVKD come from the germline V gene. CDR3: CAISESGPYEQYF. In DNA, the CDR3 is TGTGCCATCAGTGAGAGTGGCCCCTACGAGCAGTACTTC.

The genes are TRBV14 and TRBJ2-5; unclear D gene. CDR3 length: 17 residues. The germline V gene has CDR1 SGHDN and CDR2 FVKESK. V was trimmed by 1 base and J by 1 base, leaving 16 bases between them. CDR3 amino acids: CASSQGVEWAGQETQYF. CDR3 DNA sequence: TGTGCCAGCAGCCAAGGAGTTGAGTGGGCAGGCCAAGAGACCCAGTACTTC.

The rearrangement uses TRBV5-6 and TRBJ1-4, with D uncertain. The V gene's germline CDR1 is SGHDT and CDR2 YYEEEE. Trimming took off 4 bases at V and 4 bases at J, with 14 bases between the two ends. The CDR3 sequence is 15 residues long. The CDR3: CASSLGTENNEKLFF. The CDR3 DNA reads as TGTGCCAGCAGCCTTGGTACAGAAAATAATGAAAAACTGTTTTTT.

CDR3 amino acids: CASIQGAGTYGYTF. CDR3 DNA sequence: TGTGCCAGCATACAAGGGGCAGGGACTTACGGCTACACCTTC. The gene calls are TRBV28 and TRBJ1-2; a possible D gene is TRBD1 (5 bases). Germline loops: CDR1 MDHEN, CDR2 SYDVKM. The CDR3 is 14 residues long. Trimming left V 7 bases short and J 8 bases short, with 20 bases between.

V is TRBV7-8 and J is TRBJ1-1; 7 positions agree with TRBD1. The germline CDR1 and CDR2 sequences are SGHVS and FQNEAQ. V gave up 6 bases and J gave up 4 bases; unmatched junction bases: 8. This CDR3 is built from 14 residues. The CDR3 spells CASREQGLATEAFF. The CDR3 nucleotides are TGTGCCAGCAGGGAACAGGGGTTGGCCACTGAAGCTTTCTTT.

The chain links TRBV27 to TRBJ2-1; 7 nucleotides align to TRBD1. This CDR3 has 14 amino acids. Losses at the gene ends were 5 bases for V and 5 bases for J; bases not matched to a gene: 6. Germline V gene sequence: CDR1 MNHEY, CDR2 SMNVEV (reference sequence). The CDR3 is CASSPTGQDNEQFF. In DNA form, the CDR3 reads TGTGCCAGCAGTCCGACCGGACAGGACAATGAGCAGTTCTTC.

The rearrangement joins TRBV7-8 to TRBJ2-1, with 8 bases aligning to TRBD2. The CDR3 length is 14 residues. The germline V gene encodes CDR1 SGHVS and CDR2 FQNEAQ. The V segment lost 5 bases and the J segment 9 bases; nucleotides outside the gene matches: 9. The chain's CDR3 is CASSPMAGGGEQFF. The DNA of the CDR3 is TGTGCCAGCAGCCCCATGGCGGGAGGAGGTGAGCAGTTCTTC. Together with reference TRBV7-8 and TRBJ2-1, the CDR3 gives the full variable domain: GAGVSQSPRYKVAKRGQDVALRCDPISGHVSLFWYQQALGQGPEFLTYFQNEAQLDKSGLPSDRFFAERPEGSVSTLKIQRTQQEDSAVYLCASSPMAGGGEQFFGPGTRLTVL.

V gene TRBV6-6 combines with J gene TRBJ1-1; a weak D match, TRBD1 (6 bases). V lost 0 bases and J 4 bases, leaving 12 bases between the germline ends. The germline CDR1 and CDR2 sequences are MNHNY and SVGAGI (reference sequence). The CDR3 has 15 amino acids. CDR3 loop: CASSYSGEGGTEAFF. In DNA, the CDR3 is TGTGCCAGCAGTTACTCGGGGGAAGGGGGCACTGAAGCTTTCTTT.